This T cell receptor beta chain was identified during a study of blood T cell repertoires in COVID-19. Looking at the study overall: Sample material is recorded as cDNA or gDNA derived from T cells, B-cell-depleted T cells, or PBMCs.

How the authors handled the data: Estimation of nucleated cell counts relied on the amplification of reference gene primers. TCRdb keeps only in-frame clones here, not all; method: immunoSEQ multiplex PCR. D and trimming were read from the DNA, whereas the V and J calls and clone size are those reported in that table. The table lists 250,000 to 350,000 clones, about nine tenths of them singletons. The sequencing sample was made of peripheral blood. The sequence came from a man between 18 and 35 years old with active or convalescent COVID-19.

This CDR3 reads CASSRRGADTEAFF. In DNA form, the CDR3 reads TGTGCCAGCAGCCGTCGGGGGGCTGACACTGAAGCTTTCTTT. This sequence joins TRBV11-2 and TRBJ1-1, with a weak D call TRBD1 (6 bases). V was shortened by 5 bases and J by 3 bases, with 13 bases between the two germline ends. Germline loops: CDR1 SGHAT, CDR2 FQNNGV. The length of the CDR3 is 14 residues.